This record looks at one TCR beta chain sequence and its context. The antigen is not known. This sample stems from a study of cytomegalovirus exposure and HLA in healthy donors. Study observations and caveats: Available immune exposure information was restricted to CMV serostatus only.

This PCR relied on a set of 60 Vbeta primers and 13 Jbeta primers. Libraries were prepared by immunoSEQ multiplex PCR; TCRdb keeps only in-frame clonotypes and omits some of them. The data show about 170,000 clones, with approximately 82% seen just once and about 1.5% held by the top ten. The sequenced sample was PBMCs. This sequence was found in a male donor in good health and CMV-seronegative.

CDR3 protein: CASRETGVDAEAFF. CDR3 sequence (DNA): TGTGCCAGCAGGGAGACAGGGGTGGACGCTGAAGCTTTCTTT. The chain is built from TRBV5-8 and TRBJ1-1; 8 positions match TRBD1. Looked up from germline, CDR1 is SGHTS and CDR2 is YDEGEE. Losses at the gene ends were 5 bases for V and 6 bases for J; bases not matched to a gene: 9. The CDR3 spans 14 residues.